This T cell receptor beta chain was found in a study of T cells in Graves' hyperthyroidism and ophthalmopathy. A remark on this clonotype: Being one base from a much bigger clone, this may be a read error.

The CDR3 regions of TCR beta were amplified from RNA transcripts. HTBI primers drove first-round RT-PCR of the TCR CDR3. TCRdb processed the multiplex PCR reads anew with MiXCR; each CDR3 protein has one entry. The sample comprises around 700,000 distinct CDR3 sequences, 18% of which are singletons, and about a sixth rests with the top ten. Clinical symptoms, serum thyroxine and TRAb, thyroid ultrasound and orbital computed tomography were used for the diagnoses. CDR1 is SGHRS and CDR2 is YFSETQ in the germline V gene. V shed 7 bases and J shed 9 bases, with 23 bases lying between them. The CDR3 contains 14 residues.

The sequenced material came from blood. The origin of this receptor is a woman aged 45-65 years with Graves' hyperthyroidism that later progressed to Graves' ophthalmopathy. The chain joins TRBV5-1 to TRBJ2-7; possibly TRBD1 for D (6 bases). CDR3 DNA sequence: TGCGCCAGCCACACCCCGGGACAAGGGCCCGGGCAGTACTTC. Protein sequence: CASHTPGQGPGQYF.